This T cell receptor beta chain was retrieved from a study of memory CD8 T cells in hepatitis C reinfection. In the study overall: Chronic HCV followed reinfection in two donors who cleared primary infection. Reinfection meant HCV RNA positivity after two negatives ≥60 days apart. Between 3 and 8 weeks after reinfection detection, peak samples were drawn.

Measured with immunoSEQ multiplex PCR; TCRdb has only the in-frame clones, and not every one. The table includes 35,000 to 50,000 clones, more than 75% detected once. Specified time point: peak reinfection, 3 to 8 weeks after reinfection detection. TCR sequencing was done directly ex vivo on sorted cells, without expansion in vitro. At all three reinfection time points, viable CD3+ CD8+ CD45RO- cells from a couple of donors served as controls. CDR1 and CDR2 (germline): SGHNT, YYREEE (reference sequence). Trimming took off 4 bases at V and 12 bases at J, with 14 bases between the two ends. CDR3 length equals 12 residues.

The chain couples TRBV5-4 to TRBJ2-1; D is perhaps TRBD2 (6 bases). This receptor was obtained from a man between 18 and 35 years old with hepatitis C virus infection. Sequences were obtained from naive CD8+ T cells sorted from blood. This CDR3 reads CASSASSGPQFF. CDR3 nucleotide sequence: TGTGCCAGCAGCGCCAGTAGCGGCCCGCAGTTCTTC.